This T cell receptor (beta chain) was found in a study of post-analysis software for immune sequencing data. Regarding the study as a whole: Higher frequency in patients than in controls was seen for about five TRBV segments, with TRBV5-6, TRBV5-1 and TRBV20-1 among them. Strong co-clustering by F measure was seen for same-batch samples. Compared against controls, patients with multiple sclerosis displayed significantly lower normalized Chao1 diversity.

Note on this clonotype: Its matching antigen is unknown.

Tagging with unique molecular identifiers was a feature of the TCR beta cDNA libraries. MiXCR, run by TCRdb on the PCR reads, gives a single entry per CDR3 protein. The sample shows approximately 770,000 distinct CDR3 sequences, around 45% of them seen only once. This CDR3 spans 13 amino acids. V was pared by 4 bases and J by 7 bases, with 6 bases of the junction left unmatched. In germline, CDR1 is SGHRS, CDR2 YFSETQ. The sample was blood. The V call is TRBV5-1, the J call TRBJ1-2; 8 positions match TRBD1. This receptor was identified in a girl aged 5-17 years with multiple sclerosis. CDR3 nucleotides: TGCGCCAGCAGCGTATCAGGGGGCTCTGGCTACACCTTC. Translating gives CASSVSGGSGYTF. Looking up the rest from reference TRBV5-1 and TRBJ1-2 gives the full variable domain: KAGVTQTPRYLIKTRGQQVTLSCSPISGHRSVSWYQQTPGQGLQFLFEYFSETQRNKGNFPGRFSGRQFSNSRSEMNVSTLELGDSALYLCASSVSGGSGYTFGSGTRLTVV.